This TCR beta chain was obtained from a study of T cell repertoires in cytomegalovirus infection. Across the whole study: Matching HLA type, along with CMV infection, was indicated by public TCR beta signatures.

A note on this clonotype: No antigen is known for it.

TCRdb itself ran the reads through MiXCR, one entry per CDR3 protein. The sample lists 150,000 to 160,000 distinct CDR3 sequences, less than 25% seen once, with approximately 9.9% in the top ten. Study outcomes and limitations: The ex vivo response showed dominance by HLA-C-restricted CMV-specific TCR beta clonotypes.

Germline CDR1 and CDR2: MRHNA and SNTAGT. V shed 2 bases and J shed 5 bases, with 13 bases lying between them. The CDR3 sequence is 14 residues long. Sequencing was done on a sample of PBMCs. The chain links TRBV6-4 to TRBJ2-7; maybe TRBD1 (5 bases). This clonotype originated in a human donor in good health (CMV status not recorded). Some clones in this sample may be carry-over from other donors' samples. The CDR3 nucleotides read TGTGCCAGCAGTGACGGTGGGGCAATCCACGAGCAGTACTTC. This translates into CASSDGGAIHEQYF.